These 20 T cell receptor beta chains came from one sample sequenced in a study of vaccination and CD4 T cells after COVID-19. What these receptors recognize is not known. Treatment defined: roughly 10-day PBMC culture with coronavirus spike peptide pools or control peptides (ViraFEST assay). Oncomine TCR Beta short-read sequencing was applied to DNA from cultured CD4+ T cells. TCRdb redid the calling of the PCR reads with MiXCR, one entry per CDR3 protein. The sample lists about 14,000 distinct CDR3 sequences, about 40% occurring once. Sequencing used CD4+ T cells from blood, cultured in vitro. The receptors shown here come from a human donor who had recovered from COVID-19.

The rearrangement uses TRBV5-6 and TRBJ1-3; weak D call: TRBD1 (5 bases). Germline CDR1 reads SGHDT; CDR2 reads YYEEEE. V was pared by 3 bases and J by 4 bases, with 14 bases between. This CDR3 is built from 15 residues. This CDR3 reads CASSYRTSIGNTIYF. The CDR3 DNA follows: TGTGCCAGCAGCTACAGGACATCCATCGGAAACACCATATATTTT.

This chain links TRBV12-3 or TRBV12-4 with TRBJ1-2; TRBD1 matches at 7 bases. V was pared by 6 bases and J by 6 bases, with 7 bases of the junction left unmatched. The CDR3 has 13 residues. In DNA, the CDR3 is TGTGCCAGCAGCCCCGCGAGGGGGCATGGCTACACCTTC. The encoded protein is CASSPARGHGYTF.

The chain links TRBV6-5 to TRBJ2-3; a weak D match, TRBD2 (5 bases). The V end was cut by 2 bases, the J end by 6 bases, with 15 bases between. Germline V CDR1 and CDR2: MNHEY, SVGAGI. The CDR3 spans 15 residues. CDR3 sequence (DNA): TGTGCCAGCAGTTACGAGCGGACCCCGCCCGATACGCAGTATTTT. Its translation is CASSYERTPPDTQYF.

This clonotype came up a few times. V and J are TRBV6-2 or TRBV6-3 and TRBJ2-7; the D is unclear. The CDR3 has 12 residues. The germline V and J ends were trimmed by 4 bases and 5 bases, with 9 bases remaining between them. CDR1 MNHEY and CDR2 SVGEGT come from the germline V gene. CDR3 DNA sequence: TGTGCCAGCAGTTCCCCGGATCACGAGCAGTACTTC. Translated, it gives CASSSPDHEQYF.

This clonotype was seen more than once but under ten times. This chain joins TRBV6-1 and TRBJ1-1; unclear D gene. Germline assignment: CDR1 MNHNS and CDR2 SASEGT. The CDR3 is 12 residues long. Deletions cut 2 bases from V and 7 bases from J, with 8 bases between. CDR3 sequence: CASSELMGEAFF. The CDR3 bases are TGTGCCAGCAGTGAATTGATGGGTGAAGCTTTCTTT.

This chain uses TRBV19 with TRBJ2-7; tentatively, D is TRBD1 (6 bases). Germline loops: CDR1 LNHDA, CDR2 SQIVND (reference sequence). Trimming took off 7 bases at V and 6 bases at J, with 19 bases between the two ends. The length of the CDR3 is 14 residues. CDR3 nucleotides: TGTGCCAGTATCCTACCACAGGGAATTCGCGAGCAGTACTTC. Its translation: CASILPQGIREQYF.

The V and J genes are TRBV19 and TRBJ1-4, with D unresolved. CDR1 LNHDA and CDR2 SQIVND come from the germline V gene (reference sequence). This CDR3 has 15 amino acids. The V gene lost 5 bases and the J gene lost 2 bases, with 12 bases spanning the gap. The CDR3: CASSPSRVTNEKLFF. The CDR3 nucleotides are TGTGCCAGTAGTCCTAGTAGGGTGACTAATGAAAAACTGTTTTTT.

The J gene is TRBJ2-3, the V gene TRBV2, with D tentatively TRBD2 (6 bases). Germline loops: CDR1 SNHLY, CDR2 FYNNEI. The length of the CDR3 is 14 residues. The germline V and J ends were trimmed by 7 bases and 2 bases, with 13 bases remaining between them. The CDR3 spells CASTGWGVTDTQYF. The CDR3 bases are TGTGCCAGCACTGGTTGGGGGGTCACAGATACGCAGTATTTT.

The chain uses TRBV9 and TRBJ2-5, with 8 bases identical to TRBD1. Losses at the gene ends were 4 bases for V and 5 bases for J; bases not matched to a gene: 13. The CDR3 totals 16 residues. Per germline, CDR1 SGDLS and CDR2 YYNGEE. The DNA for the CDR3 is TGTGCCAGCAGCATTTCCTCGGACAGGGTCCATGAGACCCAGTACTTC. Protein sequence: CASSISSDRVHETQYF.

The rearrangement links TRBV6-1 to TRBJ1-1; 7 nucleotides line up with TRBD1. V was pared by 9 bases and J by 3 bases, with 10 bases of the junction left unmatched. Germline V gene lookup returns CDR1 MNHNS and CDR2 SASEGT. The length of the CDR3 is 14 residues. The CDR3 loop reads CASRTTGRYTEAFF. The CDR3 DNA reads as TGTGCCAGTCGGACGACAGGGAGGTACACTGAAGCTTTCTTT.

CDR3 residues: CASREHPVNTEAFF. Written as DNA, the CDR3 is TGTGCCAGTAGGGAACACCCAGTGAACACTGAAGCTTTCTTT. The V call is TRBV19, the J call TRBJ1-1; the D is unclear. The CDR3 has 14 amino acids. CDR1 and CDR2 (germline): LNHDA, SQIVND (reference sequence). Deletions cut 6 bases from V and 0 bases from J, with 11 bases between.

This chain links TRBV4-3 with TRBJ2-5, with D perhaps TRBD2 (6 bases). The germline V gene encodes CDR1 LGHNA and CDR2 YSLEER. V was clipped by 2 bases and J by 7 bases, with 11 bases between them. The CDR3 spans 13 residues. CDR3 loop: CASSQNMEGTQYF. The CDR3 DNA reads as TGCGCCAGCAGCCAAAATATGGAGGGGACCCAGTACTTC.

This clonotype appeared a few times. The chain couples TRBV20-1 to TRBJ1-1, with TRBD1 matching 7 bases. Looked up from germline, CDR1 is DFQATT and CDR2 is SNEGSKA (reference sequence). The CDR3 length is 13 residues. V lost 1 base and J lost 5; bases outside the gene matches: 4. CDR3 loop: CSARGQGLTEAFF. The CDR3 DNA follows: TGCAGTGCTAGAGGACAGGGATTAACTGAAGCTTTCTTT.

The V and J genes are TRBV18 and TRBJ2-3, with D possibly called TRBD1 or TRBD2 (5 bases each). The germline CDR1 and CDR2 sequences are KGHSH and LQKENI. CDR3 length equals 15 residues. Trimming removed 6 bases at V and 6 bases at J, with 19 bases between. The CDR3 protein is CASSRGQGDLDTQYF. Written as DNA, the CDR3 is TGTGCCAGCTCCCGCGGCCAGGGAGACCTGGATACGCAGTATTTT. Combining the CDR3 with reference TRBV18 and TRBJ2-3 gives the whole variable domain NAGVMQNPRHLVRRRGQEARLRCSPMKGHSHVYWYRQLPEEGLKFMVYLQKENIIDESGMPKERFSAEFPKEGPSILRIQQVVRGDSAAYFCASSRGQGDLDTQYFGPGTRLTVL.

This clonotype has a single count. The CDR3 loop reads CSARDGTRGRYTEAFF. For the CDR3, the DNA is TGCAGTGCTAGAGACGGAACCCGGGGGCGCTACACTGAAGCTTTCTTT. V is TRBV20-1 and J is TRBJ1-1, with D tentatively TRBD1 (6 bases). This CDR3 comprises 16 residues. Trimming took off 0 bases at V and 3 bases at J, with 17 bases between the two ends. In germline, CDR1 is DFQATT, CDR2 SNEGSKA (reference sequence).

V usage is TRBV6-5 and J usage is TRBJ2-1, with 15 bases matching TRBD2. The V and J ends lost 4 bases and 8 bases, in that order; junction bases with no gene match: 6. The CDR3 covers 16 residues. From germline, CDR1 is MNHEY and CDR2 SVGAGI. CDR3 residues: CASSLGLAGGIDEQFF. CDR3 nucleotides: TGTGCCAGCAGTTTGGGACTAGCGGGGGGTATAGATGAGCAGTTCTTC.

This clonotype was seen a handful of times. The CDR3 reads CAIGGDRTDTQYF. The CDR3 DNA follows: TGTGCCATCGGGGGGGACCGCACAGATACGCAGTATTTT. The rearrangement joins TRBV10-3 to TRBJ2-3; 7 bases line up with TRBD2. This CDR3 is built from 13 residues. After removal of 8 bases from V and 1 base from J, the junction contained 3 bases not matched to a gene. Per germline, CDR1 ENHRY and CDR2 SYGVKD.

The rearrangement joins TRBV12-5 to TRBJ2-7; D is possibly TRBD1 (6 bases). CDR1 is LGHNT, CDR2 FRNRAP, per germline. This CDR3 is built from 12 residues. The germline V and J ends were trimmed by 6 bases and 3 bases, with 9 bases remaining between them. DNA of the CDR3: TGTGCTAGTGGAATCAGGGGCTACGAGCAGTACTTC. This sequence encodes CASGIRGYEQYF.

V gene TRBV2 combines with J gene TRBJ2-7; TRBD2 is a possible D gene (6 bases). The germline gives CDR1 SNHLY, CDR2 FYNNEI. The germline V and J ends were trimmed by 4 bases and 4 bases, with 11 bases remaining between them. The CDR3 has 13 amino acids. The CDR3 loop is CASSGNSGYEQYF. The DNA of the CDR3 is TGTGCCAGCAGTGGAAATAGCGGTTACGAGCAGTACTTC.

The J gene is TRBJ2-2, the V gene TRBV19; a weak D match, TRBD1 (6 bases). Trimming stripped 2 bases from V and 5 bases from J, with 12 bases between. The CDR3 is 15 residues long. CDR1 and CDR2 (germline): LNHDA, SQIVND (reference sequence). The CDR3 sequence is CASSITGLITGELFF. The CDR3 bases are TGTGCCAGTAGTATAACAGGGTTAATAACCGGGGAGCTGTTTTTT.